Given below is one T cell receptor beta chain in context. Its specificity is unknown. Clones were read by immunoSEQ multiplex PCR, and TCRdb kept only the in-frame ones, dropping some. The sample has under 250,000 clones; roughly 91% are singletons. The source of the sample is a study of T cell responses to AZD1222 COVID-19 vaccine. Study-wide results and caveats: Reports say nearly half of spike-specific TCRs go after unmutated variant regions. Donors in the cohort were predominantly white British and more often female, and clonal diversity was possibly underestimated. The span of vaccine-associated CD4 TCRs extended across spike, with dominance at 160-218 and 743-854. After two AZD1222 doses, spike-specific TCR breadth and depth rose versus day 0.

The CDR3 sequence is 14 residues long. CDR1 is LGHNA, CDR2 YNFKEQ, per germline. The V end lost 3 bases, the J end lost 4 bases, and 10 bases lay between the germline ends. Here the sequenced sample was peripheral blood, taken on day 0 of MenACWY control vaccination. The chain has TRBV4-2 and TRBJ1-3; D is unresolved. This clonotype was obtained from an adult in good health. The CDR3 sequence: CASSQSAAGNTIYF. The CDR3 region has the DNA TGTGCCAGCAGCCAGAGTGCTGCGGGAAACACCATATATTTT.